Sequencing of this T cell receptor (beta chain) was carried out in a study of CD8+CD57+ T cells in acquired aplastic anemia listed by TCRdb under 2018. For context, the study as a whole: On average, sorted CD4+ and CD8+ cells yielded 3.2 ug of extracted DNA, with a range of roughly 0.18 to 30 ug. Mean read counts for healthy donor samples were around 10 million for CD4+ cells and roughly 12 million for CD8+ cells.

The study at large found these results: Although twenty-nine CD8+ CDR3 sequences were shared by patients and controls, these sequences appeared highly expressed in patients and within the immunodominant clones of patients. Between patients and healthy controls, no significant difference in CD8+ Simpson's diversity was found (P=0.060).

This clonotype has a single count. Its antigen target is currently unknown. Per-base quality was not reported, and no clone a single base away is much larger than it. Single-read evidence is weak. The CDR3 measures 14 amino acids from cysteine to phenylalanine. The CDR3 DNA has 42 bases and is translated from base 1. At the junction V is shortened by 6 bases and J by 4 bases, with 19 bases in between. Looking up the germline V gene (reference sequence) yields CDR1 DFQATT and CDR2 SNEGSKA. In the study, sorted CD4+ and CD8+ blood T cells from patients with severe aplastic anemia and from healthy subjects underwent deep sequencing of TCR repertoires. Ficoll-Paque density gradient centrifugation was used to isolate peripheral blood mononuclear cells. CD4+ and CD8+ T cells were sorted by FACS or magnetic beads before DNA extraction. Genomic DNA was used as template for profiling of TCR beta VDJ combinations and CDR3 sequences. An Illumina HiSeq 2000 was used for TCR repertoire sequencing. In the source study's methods: TRBV/TRBJ rearrangement plots, CDR3 size and DJ length profiles, and Simpson's diversity index were used to evaluate the repertoires. The immunodominant clone was defined as the most abundant DNA sequence in deep sequencing data. CDR3 amino acid sequences were screened for sharing across subjects and compared with published repertoires and the VDJdb database. Starting from the raw public reads, TCRdb applied fastp trimming at Q25, assembled clones with MiXCR and retained in-frame beta chains. Entries that share a CDR3 protein sequence are merged under the most common genes and DNA. The V and J calls follow TCRdb's processing rather than the paper's. This sample comprises around 190,000 distinct CDR3 sequences, over 60% of them detected only once. The ten largest clonotypes hold about 29% of the sample.

Sequenced: sorted CD4+, CD8+, or CD8+CD57+ T cells (not recorded which) from PBMCs. The chain joins TRBV20-1 to TRBJ2-7; the D call is tentative, TRBD1 or TRBD2, as each matches 7 bases. This receptor was identified in a human donor in good health. The CDR3 amino acid sequence is: CSAPGGGGQYEQYF. The nucleotide sequence is given as TGCAGTGCCCCTGGGGGGGGGGGACAGTACGAGCAGTACTTC.